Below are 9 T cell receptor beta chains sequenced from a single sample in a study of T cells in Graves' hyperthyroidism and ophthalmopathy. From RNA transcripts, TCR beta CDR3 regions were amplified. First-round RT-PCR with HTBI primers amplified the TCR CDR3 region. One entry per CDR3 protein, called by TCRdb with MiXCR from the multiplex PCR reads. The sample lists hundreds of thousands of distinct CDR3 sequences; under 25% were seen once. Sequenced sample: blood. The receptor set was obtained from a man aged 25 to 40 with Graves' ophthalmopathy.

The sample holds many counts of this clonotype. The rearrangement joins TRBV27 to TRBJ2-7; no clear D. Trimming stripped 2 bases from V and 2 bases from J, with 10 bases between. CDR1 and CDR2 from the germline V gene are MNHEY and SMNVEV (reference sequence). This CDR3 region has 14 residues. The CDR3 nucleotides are TGTGCCAGCAGTTTAACCCGAATCCCCTACGAGCAGTACTTC. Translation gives CASSLTRIPYEQYF.

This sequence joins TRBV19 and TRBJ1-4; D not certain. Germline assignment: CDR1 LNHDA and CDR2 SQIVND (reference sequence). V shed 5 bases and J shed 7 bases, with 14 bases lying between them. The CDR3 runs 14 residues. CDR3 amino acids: CASSLPGSGEKLFF. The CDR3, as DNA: TGTGCCAGTAGTCTCCCCGGGTCCGGTGAAAAACTGTTTTTT.

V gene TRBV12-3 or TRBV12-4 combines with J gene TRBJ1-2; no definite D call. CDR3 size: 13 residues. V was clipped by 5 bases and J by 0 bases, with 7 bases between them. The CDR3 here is CASSIGANYGYTF. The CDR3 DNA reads TGTGCCAGCAGTATCGGGGCTAACTATGGCTACACCTTC.

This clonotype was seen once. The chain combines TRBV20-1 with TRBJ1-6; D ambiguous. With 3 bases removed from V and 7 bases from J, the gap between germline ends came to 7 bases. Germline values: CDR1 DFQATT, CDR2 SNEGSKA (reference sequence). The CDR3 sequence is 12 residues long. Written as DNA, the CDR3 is TGCAGTGCTAGCAGGACCAATTCACCCCTCCACTTT. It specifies CSASRTNSPLHF.

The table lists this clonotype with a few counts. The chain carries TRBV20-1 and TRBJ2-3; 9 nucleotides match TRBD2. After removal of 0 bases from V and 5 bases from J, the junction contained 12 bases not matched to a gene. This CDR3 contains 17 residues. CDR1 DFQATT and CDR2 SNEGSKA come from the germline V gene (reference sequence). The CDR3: CSARDLGVAGVGDTQYF. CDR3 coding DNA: TGCAGTGCTAGAGATTTAGGGGTAGCGGGAGTTGGAGATACGCAGTATTTT.

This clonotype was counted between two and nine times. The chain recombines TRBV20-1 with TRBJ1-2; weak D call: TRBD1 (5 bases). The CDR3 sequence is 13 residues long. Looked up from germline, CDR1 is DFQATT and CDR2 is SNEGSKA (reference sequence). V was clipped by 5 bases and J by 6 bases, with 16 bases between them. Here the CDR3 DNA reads TGCAGTGCTCTCCCCGGGGGATCCGATGGCTACACCTTC. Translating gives CSALPGGSDGYTF.

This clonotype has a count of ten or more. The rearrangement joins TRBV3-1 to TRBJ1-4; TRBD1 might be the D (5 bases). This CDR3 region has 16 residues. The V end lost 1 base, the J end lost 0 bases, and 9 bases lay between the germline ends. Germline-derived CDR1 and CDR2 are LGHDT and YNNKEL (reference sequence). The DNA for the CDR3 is TGTGCCAGCAGCCAAGCGTGGGACCCAACTAATGAAAAACTGTTTTTT. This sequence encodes CASSQAWDPTNEKLFF.

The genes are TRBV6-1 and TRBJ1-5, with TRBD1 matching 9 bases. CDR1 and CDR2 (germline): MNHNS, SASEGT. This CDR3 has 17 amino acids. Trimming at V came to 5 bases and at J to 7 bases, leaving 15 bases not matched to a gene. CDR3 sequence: CASSPSLLTGGGQPQHF. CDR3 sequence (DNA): TGTGCCAGCAGTCCCTCACTCCTTACAGGGGGCGGACAGCCCCAGCATTTT.

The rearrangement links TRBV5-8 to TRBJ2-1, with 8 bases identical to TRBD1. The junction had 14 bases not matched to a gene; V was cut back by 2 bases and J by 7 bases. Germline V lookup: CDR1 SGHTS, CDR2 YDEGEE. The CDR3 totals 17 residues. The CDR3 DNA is TGTGCCAGCAGCTTTACGCGCATCCGGGACAGGCGAAATGAGCAGTTCTTC. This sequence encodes CASSFTRIRDRRNEQFF. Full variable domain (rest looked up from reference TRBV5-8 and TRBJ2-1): EAGVTQSPTHLIKTRGQQATLRCSPISGHTSVYWYQQALGLGLQFLLWYDEGEERNRGNFPPRFSGRQFPNYSSELNVNALELEDSALYLCASSFTRIRDRRNEQFFGPGTRLTVL.